Listed below are T cell receptor beta chains from one sample, sequenced in a study of identical twins. TCRdb re-derived calls from the 5' RACE reads in MiXCR, one entry per CDR3 protein. Here the sample spans roughly 290,000 distinct CDR3 sequences, roughly 10% being singletons. Separately, the same data were catalogued under a study of yellow fever vaccine responses in identical twins.

Sample: CD8+ T cells sorted from blood. These TCRs come from a woman under 30 in good health. Each CDR3 is given with its conserved first and last residue. The order of the fields is CDR3 protein, CDR3 DNA, V gene, D gene, J gene, clone size. A D gene is named only where the DNA matches it firmly. Not all rows give a size; the values are once, few, many and, for expanded clones, a class.

CASSGGDFAYNEQFF | TGTGCCAGCAGTGGCGGGGACTTTGCCTACAATGAGCAGTTCTTC | TRBV6-1 | - | TRBJ2-1 | many
CASSFRGLPPNYGYTF | TGTGCCAGCAGTTTTCGAGGGCTGCCCCCAAACTATGGCTACACCTTC | TRBV27 | - | TRBJ1-2 | many
CASSRDRGETYEQYF | TGTGCCAGCAGCCGTGACAGGGGTGAAACCTACGAGCAGTACTTC | TRBV7-9 | TRBD1 | TRBJ2-7 | -
CSAGGELGGYTF | TGCAGCGCCGGGGGGGAATTGGGAGGCTACACCTTC | TRBV29-1 | - | TRBJ1-2 | few
CASSPGLGIYEQYF | TGTGCCAGCAGCCCGGGACTAGGGATCTACGAGCAGTACTTC | TRBV5-6 | TRBD2 | TRBJ2-7 | many
CASSPLGVNEQFF | TGTGCCAGCAGCCCTCTGGGGGTCAATGAGCAGTTCTTC | TRBV11-3 | - | TRBJ2-1 | few
CASEGPITDTQYF | TGTGCCAGTGAGGGGCCTATCACAGATACGCAGTATTTT | TRBV7-9 | - | TRBJ2-3 | many
CSVEGLGGGYDEQYF | TGCAGCGTTGAAGGACTAGGAGGAGGGTATGACGAGCAGTACTTC | TRBV29-1 | - | TRBJ2-7 | few
CSVLGETQKAGNTIYF | TGCAGCGTTCTGGGGGAAACCCAAAAGGCTGGAAACACCATATATTTT | TRBV29-1 | - | TRBJ1-3 | many
CASSAQTGINQPQHF | TGTGCCAGCAGCGCCCAGACAGGGATAAATCAGCCCCAGCATTTT | TRBV9 | TRBD1 | TRBJ1-5 | few
CASSGPTNYNEQFF | TGTGCCAGCAGCGGCCCGACCAATTACAATGAGCAGTTCTTC | TRBV6-2/TRBV6-3 | - | TRBJ2-1 | -
CASRNSVGRTGTGFYEQYF | TGTGCCAGCCGTAATAGCGTAGGGAGAACCGGGACAGGGTTCTACGAGCAGTACTTC | TRBV6-1 | TRBD1 | TRBJ2-7 | -
CASSFGATLQEGNTIYF | TGTGCCAGCAGCTTCGGGGCTACTCTACAAGAAGGAAACACCATATATTTT | TRBV7-6 | - | TRBJ1-3 | many
CASIGQRTPGANVLTF | TGTGCCAGCATTGGCCAGCGAACTCCCGGGGCCAACGTCCTGACTTTC | TRBV7-2 | - | TRBJ2-6 | -
CSAREGRQGAWLYEQYF | TGCAGTGCTAGAGAAGGGAGACAGGGGGCTTGGTTGTACGAGCAGTACTTC | TRBV20-1 | TRBD1 | TRBJ2-7 | -
CASSGTGTPYEQYF | TGTGCCAGCAGTGGTACAGGGACGCCCTACGAGCAGTACTTC | TRBV2 | - | TRBJ2-7 | few
CAISEGLAGQNLAKNIQYF | TGTGCCATCAGTGAGGGACTAGCGGGACAGAATCTAGCCAAAAACATTCAGTACTTC | TRBV10-3 | TRBD2 | TRBJ2-4 | many
CASSFFPVGNEQFF | TGCGCCAGCAGCTTCTTTCCCGTTGGAAATGAGCAGTTCTTC | TRBV4-3 | - | TRBJ2-1 | many
CASSGGVVYEQYF | TGTGCCAGCAGTGGGGGAGTCGTCTACGAGCAGTACTTC | TRBV6-2/TRBV6-3 | - | TRBJ2-7 | -
CASSQDRVTSGRALVYF | TGCGCCAGCAGCCAAGATCGAGTCACTAGCGGGAGAGCCCTGGTGTACTTC | TRBV4-3 | TRBD2 | TRBJ2-7 | few
CSQSPGMNTEAFF | TGCAGTCAATCACCGGGGATGAACACTGAAGCTTTCTTT | TRBV20-1 | - | TRBJ1-1 | -
CASSPNLAGAASNEQFF | TGTGCCAGCAGCCCCAACCTAGCAGGGGCCGCTAGCAATGAGCAGTTCTTC | TRBV7-6 | - | TRBJ2-1 | -
CASSYGTAGHEQYF | TGTGCCAGCAGCTACGGGACGGCAGGCCACGAGCAGTACTTC | TRBV7-2 | - | TRBJ2-7 | few
CATSDLPDTQYF | TGTGCCACCAGTGATTTGCCAGATACGCAGTATTTT | TRBV24-1 | - | TRBJ2-3 | many
CASGDRGKETQYF | TGTGCCAGCGGTGACAGGGGTAAAGAGACCCAGTACTTC | TRBV14 | TRBD1 | TRBJ2-5 | -
CASSPITGATTEAFF | TGTGCCAGCAGCCCGATAACAGGGGCGACCACTGAAGCTTTCTTT | TRBV7-9 | TRBD1 | TRBJ1-1 | -
CASSFLAGQGSSGNTIYF | TGTGCCAGCAGCTTTCTCGCGGGACAGGGTTCCTCTGGAAACACCATATATTTT | TRBV5-6 | TRBD1 | TRBJ1-3 | -
CASSLVGSGANVLTF | TGTGCCAGCAGCTTAGTGGGCTCTGGGGCCAACGTCCTGACTTTC | TRBV7-9 | - | TRBJ2-6 | -
CASSHRTGGIYEQYF | TGTGCCAGCAGCCATAGGACAGGGGGGATTTACGAGCAGTACTTC | TRBV14 | TRBD1 | TRBJ2-7 | -
CAWTSGGVSYEQYF | TGTGCCTGGACTAGCGGGGGGGTATCCTACGAGCAGTACTTC | TRBV30 | TRBD2 | TRBJ2-7 | -
CASSVDSASEQFF | TGTGCCAGCAGCGTAGATAGTGCCAGTGAGCAGTTCTTC | TRBV9 | - | TRBJ2-1 | few
CASSIAGGPGAGELFF | TGCGCCAGCAGCATAGCCGGGGGACCAGGCGCCGGGGAGCTGTTTTTT | TRBV5-1 | - | TRBJ2-2 | many
CASSSGTGNEQFF | TGTGCCAGCAGCTCCGGGACAGGGAATGAGCAGTTCTTC | TRBV7-9 | TRBD1 | TRBJ2-1 | many
CASSFVGDTGELFF | TGTGCCAGCAGTTTCGTCGGGGACACCGGGGAGCTGTTTTTT | TRBV12-3/TRBV12-4 | - | TRBJ2-2 | many
CSVVGTASPVNYGYTF | TGCAGCGTTGTCGGGACAGCATCACCGGTTAACTATGGCTACACCTTC | TRBV29-1 | TRBD1 | TRBJ1-2 | many
CASSQVQGGGNQPQHF | TGCGCCAGCAGCCAGGTACAGGGTGGAGGCAATCAGCCCCAGCATTTT | TRBV4-1 | - | TRBJ1-5 | many
CASSDGQNTGELFF | TGTGCCAGCAGTGACGGACAGAACACCGGGGAGCTGTTTTTT | TRBV6-4 | - | TRBJ2-2 | -
CSVEDHNRYQETQYF | TGCAGCGTTGAAGATCACAACAGGTACCAAGAGACCCAGTACTTC | TRBV29-1 | - | TRBJ2-5 | few
CASMKGAEQYF | TGTGCCAGCATGAAAGGTGCCGAGCAGTACTTC | TRBV2 | - | TRBJ2-7 | -
CSASAGLADSTDTQYF | TGCAGTGCTTCAGCCGGACTAGCGGACAGCACAGATACGCAGTATTTT | TRBV20-1 | TRBD2 | TRBJ2-3 | few
CASSKAKTAPSTDTQYF | TGTGCCAGCAGCAAAGCTAAAACAGCCCCTAGCACAGATACGCAGTATTTT | TRBV21-1 | - | TRBJ2-3 | once
CCARDPPRRSTDTQYF | TGCTGTGCTAGAGATCCTCCGCGGAGGAGCACAGATACGCAGTATTTT | TRBV20-1 | - | TRBJ2-3 | -
CASSLLGQGPSNYGYTF | TGTGCCAGCAGTTTATTGGGACAGGGGCCGTCTAACTATGGCTACACCTTC | TRBV27 | TRBD1 | TRBJ1-2 | many
CASSDGTGEVEKLFF | TGTGCCAGCAGTGACGGTACCGGGGAAGTTGAAAAACTGTTTTTT | TRBV25-1 | - | TRBJ1-4 | few
CASSPQGTYNEQFF | TGTGCCAGCAGCCCACAAGGCACCTACAATGAGCAGTTCTTC | TRBV11-3 | - | TRBJ2-1 | few
CATGGGLNNQPQHF | TGTGCCACCGGAGGGGGATTAAACAATCAGCCCCAGCATTTT | TRBV15 | - | TRBJ1-5 | -
CASSPGESSYEQYF | TGTGCCAGCAGTCCAGGGGAGAGCTCCTACGAGCAGTACTTC | TRBV12-3/TRBV12-4 | - | TRBJ2-7 | many